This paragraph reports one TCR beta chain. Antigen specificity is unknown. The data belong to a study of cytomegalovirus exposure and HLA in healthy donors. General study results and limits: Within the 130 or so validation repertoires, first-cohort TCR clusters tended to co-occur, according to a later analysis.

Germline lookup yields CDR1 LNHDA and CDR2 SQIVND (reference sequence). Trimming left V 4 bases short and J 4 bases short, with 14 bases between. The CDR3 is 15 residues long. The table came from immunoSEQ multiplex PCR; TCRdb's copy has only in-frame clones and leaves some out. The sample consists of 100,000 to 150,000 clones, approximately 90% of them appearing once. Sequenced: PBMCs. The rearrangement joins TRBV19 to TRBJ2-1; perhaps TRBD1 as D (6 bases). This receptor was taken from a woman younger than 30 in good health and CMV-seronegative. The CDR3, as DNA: TGTGCCAGTAGTAAGACAGGTGACGGTTACAATGAGCAGTTCTTC. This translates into CASSKTGDGYNEQFF.